This TCR beta chain was sequenced for a study of tumor-infiltrating lymphocytes in glioblastoma multiforme. Study observations and caveats: TCR plus mutation findings rest on a single glioblastoma patient. T cells were not sorted into functional subsets. Clone frequencies may be distorted by unequal TCR transcripts per cell.

V dropped 4 bases and J dropped 2 bases, with 11 bases sitting between them. Per germline, CDR1 MNHEY and CDR2 SVGEGT. The CDR3 runs 14 residues. This clonotype was counted only a few times. The antigen remains undetermined. TCR beta libraries were built from RNA through three nested multiplex PCR rounds using modified ARM-PCR. One entry per CDR3 protein results from TCRdb running MiXCR on the multiplex PCR reads. The data show 7,000 to 9,500 distinct CDR3 sequences, 74% seen once. This TCR was recovered from a male donor with glioblastoma. The sample was brain tumor tissue. The chain couples TRBV6-2 or TRBV6-3 to TRBJ2-5; no reliable D call. The CDR3 coding sequence is TGTGCCAGCAGTTGGACGGCATTTCAAGAGACCCAGTACTTC. It specifies CASSWTAFQETQYF.